This T cell receptor beta chain was sequenced in a study of T cell repertoires in cytomegalovirus infection. Using its own MiXCR run on the reads, TCRdb lists one record per CDR3 protein. Of approximately 300,000 distinct CDR3 sequences in the sample, 25% were seen once. The CDR3 covers 13 residues. CDR1 is SGHTA and CDR2 is FQGNSA in the germline V gene. Trimming removed 9 bases from V and 4 bases from J; junction bases left unmatched: 4. Comments on this clonotype: The antigen is not known.

The sequenced sample was cultured PBMCs, obtained from culture after CMV antigen stimulation. The clonotype originates from a human donor in good health (CMV status not recorded). Some clones in this sample may be carry-over from other donors' samples. The chain employs TRBV7-2 and TRBJ2-1; 9 positions agree with TRBD1. The chain's CDR3 is CASRDRVYNEQFF. DNA of the CDR3: TGTGCCAGTCGGGACAGGGTTTACAATGAGCAGTTCTTC.